Included here is one T cell receptor beta chain sequence, with context. Its target is unknown. Profiling relied on immunoSEQ multiplex PCR, and the TCRdb table lists in-frame clones only, not all of them. Of 150,000 or so clones listed, 85% to 95% were seen once; the top ten hold about 0.9%. The data stem from a study of T cell responses to AZD1222 COVID-19 vaccine. General study findings and limits: Spike-specific TCR depth and breadth grew after two AZD1222 doses. Most donors were white British and more were female, and clonal diversity was possibly underestimated. Across spike, vaccine-associated CD4 TCRs were found, dominant at 160-218 and 743-854.

Germline values: CDR1 SNHLY, CDR2 FYNNEI. V was pared by 6 bases and J by 6 bases, with 12 bases between. This CDR3 has 13 amino acids. The gene calls are TRBV2 and TRBJ1-5, with D hard to call. The TCR originated in an adult in good health. Source: peripheral blood, taken on day 0 of AZD1222 vaccination. The CDR3 DNA is TGTGCCAGCAGACCTGGTGCAGGTCAGCCCCAGCATTTT. Translating it yields CASRPGAGQPQHF.